This T cell receptor beta chain comes out of a study of cytomegalovirus exposure and HLA in healthy donors. This clone occurred a few times. The antigen remains undetermined. Study-level findings and limits: When presence/absence was analysed, sequencing depth was taken to be roughly uniform across donors. Later analysis identified a missense DCLRE1C variant that was linked to TCR beta V- and J-gene trimming.

PCR employed 60 Vbeta and 13 Jbeta primers. Method: immunoSEQ multiplex PCR; TCRdb's copy keeps in-frame clones and lacks some. The data contain under 200,000 clones, 80% of them singletons. The donors (healthy individuals) were bone marrow donors. This clonotype originated in a man aged 35 to 55 in good health and CMV-seronegative. The source material was PBMCs.

The CDR3 here is CASREQGRDYGYTF. The DNA for the CDR3 is TGTGCCAGCAGGGAACAGGGGCGCGACTATGGCTACACCTTC. The rearrangement links TRBV7-9 to TRBJ1-2; TRBD1 aligns across 7 bases. Losses at the gene ends were 6 bases for V and 3 bases for J; bases not matched to a gene: 7. The germline V gene encodes CDR1 SEHNR and CDR2 FQNEAQ (reference sequence). The CDR3 is 14 residues long.